This T cell receptor beta chain was observed in a study of T cells in Graves' hyperthyroidism and ophthalmopathy. Study observations and caveats: Most thyroid-expanded clonotypes above 0.001 were also found in blood.

Amplified regions were TCR beta CDR3 sequences from RNA transcripts. The HTBI primer set was used in a first-round RT-PCR of the TCR CDR3. Using its own MiXCR run on the multiplex PCR reads, TCRdb lists one record per CDR3 protein. The sample shows roughly 630,000 distinct CDR3 sequences, approximately 14% of them seen only once. This clonotype was seen only a few times. Its antigen is unidentified. This CDR3 is built from 14 residues. Germline trimming cut 4 bases from V and 0 bases from J; bases unmatched to any gene: 1. Germline CDR1 reads KGHSH; CDR2 reads LQKENI. Stable disease denoted Graves' hyperthyroidism without ophthalmopathy progression within 18 months. Hyperthyroidism was newly diagnosed in patients aged 18 to 65 (duration under 2 months). Clinicians diagnosed patients from clinical symptoms, serum thyroxine and TRAb, thyroid ultrasound and orbital computed tomography.

The chain links TRBV18 to TRBJ2-7; 9 bases fit TRBD2. The TCR originated in a woman in her 30s with Graves' hyperthyroidism. The specimen was blood. The CDR3 here is CASSQRGVSYEQYF. The CDR3 DNA reads TGTGCCAGCTCACAGCGGGGGGTCTCCTACGAGCAGTACTTC.